A selection of T cell receptor beta chains follows, all from one sample in a study of T cells after yellow fever vaccination. In TCRdb, the 5' RACE reads were re-called with MiXCR into one record per CDR3 protein. The table includes 150,000 or so distinct CDR3 sequences, around 9.3% detected once. Sequencing used CD8+ T cells sorted from PBMCs, obtained 45 days after the yellow fever booster vaccination. The receptors here all came from a man aged 18 to 30 who received the YFV17D yellow fever vaccine. Both conserved end residues are part of each CDR3. Clone size appears in some rows only: once, few, many, or a class for an expanded clone.

J | V | length | size | CDR3
TRBJ1-1 | TRBV29-1 | 11 | few | CSVSLDTEAFF
TRBJ1-2 | TRBV7-9 | 15 | NA | CASSFPDRNDYGYTF
TRBJ1-1 | TRBV14 | 17 | NA | CASSQDFIGQGTAEAFF
TRBJ2-5 | TRBV11-1 | 14 | few | CASSETVNSETQYF
TRBJ2-5 | TRBV27 | 12 | NA | CASKGVGETQYF
TRBJ2-2 | TRBV4-3 | 13 | NA | CAAESANTGELFF
TRBJ2-7 | TRBV6-2/TRBV6-3 | 16 | NA | CASSYNPASTPHEQYF
TRBJ2-3 | TRBV2 | 15 | few | CASSGGTVSTDTQYF
TRBJ1-5 | TRBV3-1 | 14 | NA | CASSFSGAGQPQHF
TRBJ2-5 | TRBV10-2 | 15 | few | CASSTTGGTQETQYF
TRBJ2-5 | TRBV11-2 | 12 | NA | CASNGIQETQYF
TRBJ1-6 | TRBV21-1 | 16 | NA | CASSKVAAGSNSPLHF
TRBJ2-1 | TRBV24-1 | 14 | few | CATSPRTGDNEQFF
TRBJ2-3 | TRBV7-9 | 15 | NA | CASSLFRGAQDTQYF
TRBJ1-1 | TRBV3-1 | 16 | few | CASSQETFNLNTEAFF
TRBJ2-3 | TRBV7-2 | 18 | many | CASSLEEGGGPNPDTQYF
TRBJ2-1 | TRBV27 | 14 | NA | CASWGQGAYNEQFF
TRBJ2-1 | TRBV5-6 | 15 | NA | CASSFSTGVNNEQFF
TRBJ2-1 | TRBV6-1 | 16 | NA | CASSGEGERSYNEQFF
TRBJ2-3 | TRBV21-1 | 15 | few | CASSKILTYTDTQYF
TRBJ2-6 | TRBV10-3 | 17 | NA | CAIRSGTGPSGANVLTF
TRBJ2-3 | TRBV7-3 | 15 | many | CASSSLGGGADTQYF
TRBJ2-5 | TRBV20-1 | 13 | NA | CSARGASEETQYF
TRBJ2-5 | TRBV12-3/TRBV12-4 | 11 | NA | CASSLNRAVYF
TRBJ1-2 | TRBV7-9 | 14 | few | CASSLDFTGQHYTF
TRBJ2-1 | TRBV15 | 16 | NA | CATSRILRGFYNEQFF
TRBJ1-6 | TRBV5-5 | 13 | few | CASSADLTAPLHF
TRBJ2-3 | TRBV12-3/TRBV12-4 | 14 | few | CASSIQGPTDTQYF
TRBJ2-5 | TRBV6-5 | 16 | many | CASSFGFGQGVETQYF
TRBJ1-1 | TRBV4-1 | 16 | NA | CASSPRGQGLNTEAFF
TRBJ2-7 | TRBV27 | 14 | few | CASSLGDGSYEQYF
TRBJ2-3 | TRBV4-1 | 16 | many | CASSPLGGGEADTQYF
TRBJ1-1 | TRBV7-6 | 13 | NA | CASSLADGGLVFF
TRBJ1-1 | TRBV6-2/TRBV6-3 | 14 | few | CASSATAMNTEAFF
TRBJ1-1 | TRBV4-1 | 15 | few | CASSQEWGGRAEAFF
TRBJ1-1 | TRBV11-2 | 14 | few | CASSLGGARTEAFF
TRBJ2-1 | TRBV12-5 | 15 | few | CASGAGTRNDNEQFF
TRBJ2-3 | TRBV10-2 | 15 | few | CASRSSGGSTDTQYF
TRBJ1-4 | TRBV7-9 | 11 | many | CASSRNEKLFF
TRBJ2-1 | TRBV11-2 | 13 | few | CASSLDPVGEQFF
TRBJ2-1 | TRBV5-1 | 15 | many | CASSLARINLNEQFF
TRBJ2-7 | TRBV5-6 | 14 | few | CASSLAGQPYEQYF
TRBJ1-2 | TRBV7-9 | 13 | NA | CASIKREGGGYTF
TRBJ2-1 | TRBV5-1 | 18 | NA | CASSLRSSYGTENNEQFF
TRBJ2-1 | TRBV7-3 | 13 | NA | CASQGGGYNEQFF
TRBJ2-1 | TRBV10-3 | 16 | NA | CAISEPGQGAYNEQFF
TRBJ2-2 | TRBV4-2 | 19 | NA | CASSQSWTSGEFNTGELFF
TRBJ2-5 | TRBV7-2 | 16 | NA | CASSQRGRGFQETQYF
TRBJ1-1 | TRBV7-9 | 14 | few | CASSWTGGLTEAFF
TRBJ2-7 | TRBV7-2 | 12 | few | CASSLWAYEQYF
TRBJ2-2 | TRBV5-1 | 16 | many | CASWVGLAANTGELFF
TRBJ2-3 | TRBV4-2 | 16 | few | CASSLGDYTSTDTQYF
TRBJ1-4 | TRBV10-3 | 14 | few | CAISESGGNEKLFF
TRBJ2-3 | TRBV6-5 | 19 | NA | CASSYSIGGVIGSTDTQYF
TRBJ2-3 | TRBV5-1 | 16 | NA | CASSFSGGRSTDTQYF
TRBJ1-2 | TRBV4-1 | 14 | NA | CASSHYSGDYGYTF
TRBJ1-2 | TRBV11-2 | 15 | few | CASSLGRNFNYGYTF
TRBJ2-5 | TRBV7-9 | 13 | many | CASSFLGRETQYF
TRBJ2-7 | TRBV6-2/TRBV6-3 | 10 | many | CASGRYEQYF